This section outlines one T cell receptor beta chain sequence together with its context. This CDR3 region has 14 residues. The ends were cut back, 3 bases at V and 7 bases at J, with 16 bases in the middle. CDR1 is MDHEN and CDR2 is SYDVKM in the germline V gene. This sample was taken from a study of HIV-infected children after antiretroviral therapy interruption. Background on the study: Four children interrupted treatment; four stayed on continuous treatment. Samples from the continuous-treatment group were taken at weeks 0, 48 and 150. Interruption-arm samples span weeks 0, 12, interruption end (24 or 48), and about 3 years post-study. Recorded EBV and CMV exposure existed for most children.

The TCR library was built from RNA with a 3' RACE protocol and unique molecular identifiers. In TCRdb, the 3' RACE reads were re-called with MiXCR into one record per CDR3 protein. The sample lists approximately 16,000 distinct CDR3 sequences, less than 3.5% occurring once. As to treatment: PENTA 11 planned treatment interruption arm or continuous ART arm. The receptor's source is a pool of human donors with HIV. The source material was CD45RO+ CD8+ T cells from PBMCs, pooled from several time points, sampled from a donor given antiretroviral therapy, either interrupted or continuous. The subset is: memory CD8+ CD45RO+ CD45RA- T cells. The chain has TRBV28 and TRBJ2-7, with no clear D. The CDR3 DNA reads as TGTGCCAGCAGTTTCAGTTCGGGTTCGGGTGAGCAGTACTTC. Translating it yields CASSFSSGSGEQYF.